The entry below describes one T cell receptor (beta chain). Its antigen is undetermined. V gave up 5 bases and J gave up 3 bases; unmatched junction bases: 7. CDR1 and CDR2 (germline): SGHRS, YFSETQ. CDR3 size: 14 residues. Several immunoSEQ plates held equal portions of the genomic DNA taken from each subset. Repertoires were generated with immunoSEQ multiplex PCR, while TCRdb's copy carries only in-frame clones and drops some. The sample yields more than 1,200,000 clones, less than 99% seen once. The data stem from a study of shared clonotypes between healthy human individuals. Study background: The people who gave samples were two women and a few men aged 18 to 49.

Findings and caveats of the study: Generally, naive subsets (rather than memory subsets) showed larger estimated richness.

The chain carries TRBV5-1 and TRBJ2-7, with 8 bases matching TRBD1. The material sequenced was naive CD4+ T cells sorted from blood. Sample subset: CD45RA+ positively selected. This TCR came from a man aged 30-40 years in good health. The CDR3 loop reads CASRQDRVFYEQYF. The CDR3 region has the DNA TGCGCCAGCAGACAGGACAGGGTTTTCTACGAGCAGTACTTC.